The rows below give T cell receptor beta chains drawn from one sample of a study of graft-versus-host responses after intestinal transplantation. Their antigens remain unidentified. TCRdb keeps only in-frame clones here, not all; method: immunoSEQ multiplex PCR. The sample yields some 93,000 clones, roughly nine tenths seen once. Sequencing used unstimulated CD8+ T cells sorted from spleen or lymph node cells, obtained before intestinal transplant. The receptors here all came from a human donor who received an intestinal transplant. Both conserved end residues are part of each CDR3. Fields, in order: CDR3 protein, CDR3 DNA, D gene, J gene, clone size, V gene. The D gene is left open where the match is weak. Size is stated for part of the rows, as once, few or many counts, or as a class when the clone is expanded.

CDR3: CASSPTTGIYGYTF
DNA: TGTGCCAGCAGTCCTACGACAGGAATCTATGGCTACACCTTC
D: -
J: TRBJ1-2
size: -
V: TRBV27

CDR3: CASSPQGKGYTF
DNA: TGTGCCAGTAGTCCACAGGGGAAAGGCTACACCTTC
D: TRBD1
J: TRBJ1-2
size: -
V: TRBV19

CDR3: CASSKRDGRPYQETQYF
DNA: TGCGCCAGCAGTAAAAGGGACGGGAGGCCATACCAAGAGACCCAGTACTTC
D: TRBD2
J: TRBJ2-5
size: -
V: TRBV10-2

CDR3: CASSHKGGQVSGANVLTF
DNA: TGTGCCAGCAGTCATAAGGGGGGGCAGGTCTCTGGGGCCAACGTCCTGACTTTC
D: -
J: TRBJ2-6
size: -
V: TRBV28

CDR3: CASSPAPGYEQYF
DNA: TGTGCCAGCAGCCCCGCCCCGGGCTACGAGCAGTACTTC
D: -
J: TRBJ2-7
size: -
V: TRBV11-2

CDR3: CASMNLQPNTGELFF
DNA: TGTGCCAGCATGAATTTACAGCCGAACACCGGGGAGCTGTTTTTT
D: -
J: TRBJ2-2
size: -
V: TRBV27

CDR3: CSVYGQTAYEQYF
DNA: TGCAGCGTCTACGGACAGACGGCATACGAGCAGTACTTC
D: -
J: TRBJ2-7
size: -
V: TRBV29-1

CDR3: CASSTGDRGWEGYTF
DNA: TGCGCCAGCAGCACGGGGGACAGGGGTTGGGAAGGCTACACCTTC
D: TRBD1
J: TRBJ1-2
size: -
V: TRBV5-1

CDR3: CASSLRESSYNEQFF
DNA: TGTGCCAGCAGTTTGCGGGAGAGCTCCTACAATGAGCAGTTCTTC
D: TRBD2
J: TRBJ2-1
size: -
V: TRBV27

CDR3: CASSVTGGTGELFF
DNA: TGTGCCAGCAGTGTCACAGGGGGCACCGGGGAGCTGTTTTTT
D: TRBD1
J: TRBJ2-2
size: -
V: TRBV6-5

CDR3: CASSRVFLRRGYTF
DNA: TGTGCCAGCAGCCGGGTCTTCCTACGGCGAGGCTACACCTTC
D: -
J: TRBJ1-2
size: -
V: TRBV7-2

CDR3: CAWGSGTGQPQHF
DNA: TGTGCCTGGGGGTCGGGGACAGGTCAGCCCCAGCATTTT
D: TRBD1
J: TRBJ1-5
size: -
V: TRBV30

CDR3: CALGDTEAFF
DNA: TGTGCCCTAGGGGACACTGAAGCTTTCTTT
D: -
J: TRBJ1-1
size: few
V: TRBV30

CDR3: CASTRGSNEQFF
DNA: TGTGCCAGCACGAGGGGGTCCAATGAGCAGTTCTTC
D: -
J: TRBJ2-1
size: -
V: TRBV6-1

CDR3: CASSLGSTQYNEQFF
DNA: TGTGCCAGCAGCTTGGGTAGCACCCAGTACAATGAGCAGTTCTTC
D: -
J: TRBJ2-1
size: -
V: TRBV5-6

CDR3: CAWSDSRLAGGFTGELFF
DNA: TGTGCCTGGAGTGACAGTCGACTAGCGGGAGGATTCACCGGGGAGCTGTTTTTT
D: TRBD2
J: TRBJ2-2
size: -
V: TRBV30

CDR3: CASSEMGLQPQHF
DNA: TGTGCCAGTAGTGAAATGGGACTCCAGCCCCAGCATTTT
D: -
J: TRBJ1-5
size: few
V: TRBV6-1

CDR3: CAWILRGDRGFYEQYF
DNA: TGTGCCTGGATCTTACGAGGGGACAGGGGATTTTACGAGCAGTACTTC
D: TRBD1
J: TRBJ2-7
size: -
V: TRBV30

CDR3: CASSDVAEETQYF
DNA: TGTGCCAGCAGCGACGTAGCCGAAGAGACCCAGTACTTC
D: -
J: TRBJ2-5
size: once
V: TRBV9

CDR3: CASSIIFDRYEDQPQHF
DNA: TGTGCCAGTAGTATAATATTTGACAGGTACGAGGATCAGCCCCAGCATTTT
D: -
J: TRBJ1-5
size: once
V: TRBV19

CDR3: CASSQDSRAGGRETQYF
DNA: TGCGCCAGCAGCCAAGATTCCAGGGCAGGGGGTCGGGAGACCCAGTACTTC
D: TRBD1
J: TRBJ2-5
size: -
V: TRBV4-3

CDR3: CASSQDREGYYGYTF
DNA: TGCGCCAGCAGCCAAGACCGGGAGGGCTACTATGGCTACACCTTC
D: -
J: TRBJ1-2
size: -
V: TRBV4-1

CDR3: CASRWGVGTGELFF
DNA: TGCGCCAGCAGATGGGGGGTGGGCACCGGGGAGCTGTTTTTT
D: -
J: TRBJ2-2
size: -
V: TRBV4-3

CDR3: CASSYDTGLEQETQYF
DNA: TGTGCCAGCAGCTACGACACGGGACTAGAACAAGAGACCCAGTACTTC
D: TRBD2
J: TRBJ2-5
size: once
V: TRBV5-6

CDR3: CASSQAATGRPDTQYF
DNA: TGCGCCAGCAGCCAAGCAGCGACAGGGCGGCCAGATACGCAGTATTTT
D: TRBD1
J: TRBJ2-3
size: once
V: TRBV5-1

CDR3: CASRPGIGGDYGYTF
DNA: TGTGCCAGCAGGCCTGGGATAGGGGGGGACTATGGCTACACCTTC
D: -
J: TRBJ1-2
size: -
V: TRBV6-5

CDR3: CASSRTSGSYEQYF
DNA: TGTGCCAGCAGTCGGACTAGCGGGAGCTACGAGCAGTACTTC
D: TRBD2
J: TRBJ2-7
size: -
V: TRBV28

CDR3: CASSLGGGPFEETQYF
DNA: TGTGCCAGCAGCTTAGGGGGGGGACCGTTCGAGGAGACCCAGTACTTC
D: TRBD2
J: TRBJ2-5
size: -
V: TRBV7-8

CDR3: CAWSDGLGDIQYF
DNA: TGTGCCTGGAGTGATGGGCTTGGCGACATTCAGTACTTC
D: -
J: TRBJ2-4
size: -
V: TRBV30

CDR3: CASSSGPAGEQYF
DNA: TGTGCCAGCAGCTCGGGACCGGCGGGGGAGCAGTACTTC
D: TRBD2
J: TRBJ2-5
size: -
V: TRBV13

CDR3: CASRIPGLQETQYF
DNA: TGTGCCAGCAGAATACCGGGACTACAAGAGACCCAGTACTTC
D: TRBD2
J: TRBJ2-5
size: -
V: TRBV2

CDR3: CASSAELARAYNEQFF
DNA: TGTGCCAGCAGCGCAGAACTAGCCCGGGCGTACAATGAGCAGTTCTTC
D: -
J: TRBJ2-1
size: -
V: TRBV9

CDR3: CASSQEGLPYHEQYF
DNA: TGCGCCAGCAGCCAAGAGGGACTTCCCTACCACGAGCAGTACTTC
D: -
J: TRBJ2-7
size: -
V: TRBV4-1

CDR3: CASSSSTDANTEAFF
DNA: TGCGCCAGCAGCTCCTCGACAGACGCCAACACTGAAGCTTTCTTT
D: -
J: TRBJ1-1
size: -
V: TRBV5-1

CDR3: CASSTWDREEKLFF
DNA: TGTGCCAGCAGCACATGGGACAGGGAAGAAAAACTGTTTTTT
D: TRBD1
J: TRBJ1-4
size: -
V: TRBV7-8

CDR3: CASSWTLPGQGYEQYF
DNA: TGCGCCAGCAGCTGGACATTGCCGGGACAGGGTTACGAGCAGTACTTC
D: TRBD1
J: TRBJ2-7
size: -
V: TRBV5-1

CDR3: CASSLKTGVSGNTIYF
DNA: TGCGCCAGCAGCCTGAAGACAGGTGTATCTGGAAACACCATATATTTT
D: -
J: TRBJ1-3
size: -
V: TRBV4-1

CDR3: CASSPLVRVSEAFF
DNA: TGTGCCAGCAGCCCACTGGTGAGGGTCTCTGAAGCTTTCTTT
D: -
J: TRBJ1-1
size: -
V: TRBV7-6

CDR3: CASSATGSYGYTF
DNA: TGTGCCAGCAGCGCAACAGGGTCCTATGGCTACACCTTC
D: -
J: TRBJ1-2
size: -
V: TRBV9

CDR3: CASRGTTGNTIYF
DNA: TGTGCCAGTAGGGGGACAACTGGAAACACCATATATTTT
D: -
J: TRBJ1-3
size: -
V: TRBV19

CDR3: CASSFIAGGDSYEQYF
DNA: TGTGCCAGCAGTTTCATTGCAGGAGGCGACTCCTACGAGCAGTACTTC
D: -
J: TRBJ2-7
size: -
V: TRBV11-2

CDR3: CASSPRGPDDEQYF
DNA: TGTGCCAGTAGTCCCCGCGGTCCCGACGACGAGCAGTACTTC
D: -
J: TRBJ2-7
size: -
V: TRBV19

CDR3: CASSRTVLYGYTF
DNA: TGCGCCAGCAGCAGGACAGTACTTTATGGCTACACCTTC
D: -
J: TRBJ1-2
size: -
V: TRBV4-1

CDR3: CASSVGLSGNTIYF
DNA: TGTGCCAGCAGCGTAGGGCTCTCTGGAAACACCATATATTTT
D: -
J: TRBJ1-3
size: once
V: TRBV7-9

CDR3: CASSSPEGSYEKLFF
DNA: TGTGCCAGCAGTTCCCCGGAGGGTTCGTATGAAAAACTGTTTTTT
D: -
J: TRBJ1-4
size: -
V: TRBV7-9

CDR3: CASSLSKEYNEQFF
DNA: TGTGCCAGCAGCTTGTCGAAGGAGTACAATGAGCAGTTCTTC
D: -
J: TRBJ2-1
size: -
V: TRBV5-5

CDR3: CASSRLATWETQYF
DNA: TGTGCCAGCAGCCGACTAGCCACATGGGAGACCCAGTACTTC
D: TRBD2
J: TRBJ2-5
size: -
V: TRBV5-4

CDR3: CASSKRLAGDEQYF
DNA: TGTGCCAGCAGTAAGAGACTAGCGGGAGACGAGCAGTACTTC
D: TRBD2
J: TRBJ2-7
size: few
V: TRBV2

CDR3: CASSLTGDNSPLHF
DNA: TGTGCCAGCAGCTTAACAGGTGATAATTCACCCCTCCACTTT
D: -
J: TRBJ1-6
size: -
V: TRBV7-9

CDR3: CAISELEGLDGYTF
DNA: TGTGCCATCAGTGAGTTGGAGGGGTTGGACGGCTACACCTTC
D: -
J: TRBJ1-2
size: once
V: TRBV10-3

CDR3: CASITSASGTGELFF
DNA: TGTGCCAGTATTACTTCGGCTAGCGGGACCGGGGAGCTGTTTTTT
D: TRBD2
J: TRBJ2-2
size: -
V: TRBV19

CDR3: CASSPRAGGTYGYTF
DNA: TGCGCCAGCAGCCCTCGGGCCGGGGGGACCTATGGCTACACCTTC
D: -
J: TRBJ1-2
size: -
V: TRBV4-1

CDR3: CASSLWGEGANVLTF
DNA: TGTGCCAGCAGTTTATGGGGGGAAGGGGCCAACGTCCTGACTTTC
D: -
J: TRBJ2-6
size: -
V: TRBV27

CDR3: CSVLRVDGYIIEQYF
DNA: TGCAGCGTTTTACGGGTGGATGGCTACATTATCGAGCAGTACTTC
D: -
J: TRBJ2-7
size: once
V: TRBV29-1

CDR3: CASSTPRGTTDTQYF
DNA: TGTGCCAGCAGTACCCCTCGCGGGACCACAGATACGCAGTATTTT
D: -
J: TRBJ2-3
size: -
V: TRBV6-5